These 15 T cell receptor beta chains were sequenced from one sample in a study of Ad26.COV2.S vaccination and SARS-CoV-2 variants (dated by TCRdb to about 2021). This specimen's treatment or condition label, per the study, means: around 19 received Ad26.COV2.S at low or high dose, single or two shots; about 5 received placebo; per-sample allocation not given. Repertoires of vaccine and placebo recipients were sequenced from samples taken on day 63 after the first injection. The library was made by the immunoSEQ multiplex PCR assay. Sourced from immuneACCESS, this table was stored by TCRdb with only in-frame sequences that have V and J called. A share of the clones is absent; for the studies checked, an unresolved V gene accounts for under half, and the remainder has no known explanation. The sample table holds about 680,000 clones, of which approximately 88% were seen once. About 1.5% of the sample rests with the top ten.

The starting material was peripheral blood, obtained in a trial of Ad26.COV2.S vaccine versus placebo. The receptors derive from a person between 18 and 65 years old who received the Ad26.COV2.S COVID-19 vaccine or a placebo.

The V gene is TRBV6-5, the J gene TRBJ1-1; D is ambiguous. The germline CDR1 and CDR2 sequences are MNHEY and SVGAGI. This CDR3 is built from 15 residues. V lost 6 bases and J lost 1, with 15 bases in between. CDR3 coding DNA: TGTGCCAGCAGAAAGACCATATCCAGGAACACTGAAGCTTTCTTT. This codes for CASRKTISRNTEAFF.

CDR3 in amino acids: CASSLDIYEQYF. CDR3 DNA sequence: TGTGCCAGCAGCTTAGATATCTACGAGCAGTACTTC. This sequence joins TRBV11-2 and TRBJ2-7; D not certain. There are 12 residues in the CDR3. V dropped 0 bases and J dropped 3 bases, with 3 bases sitting between them. The germline V gene has CDR1 SGHAT and CDR2 FQNNGV. Supplemented by reference TRBV11-2 and TRBJ2-7, the full variable domain reads EAGVAQSPRYKIIEKRQSVAFWCNPISGHATLYWYQQILGQGPKLLIQFQNNGVVDDSQLPKDRFSAERLKGVDSTLKIQPAKLEDSAVYLCASSLDIYEQYFGPGTRLTVT.

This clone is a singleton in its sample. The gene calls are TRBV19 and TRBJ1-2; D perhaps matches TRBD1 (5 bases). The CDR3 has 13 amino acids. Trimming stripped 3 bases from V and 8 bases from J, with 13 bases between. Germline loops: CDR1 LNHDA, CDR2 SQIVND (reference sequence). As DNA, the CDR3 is TGTGCCAGTAGTATTCAGGGAGCCTACGGCTACACCTTC. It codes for CASSIQGAYGYTF.

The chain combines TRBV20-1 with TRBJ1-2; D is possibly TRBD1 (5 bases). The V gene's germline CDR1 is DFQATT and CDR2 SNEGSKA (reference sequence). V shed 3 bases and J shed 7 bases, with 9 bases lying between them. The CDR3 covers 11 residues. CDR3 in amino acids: CSASTGGGYTF. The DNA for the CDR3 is TGCAGTGCTAGTACAGGCGGTGGCTACACCTTC.

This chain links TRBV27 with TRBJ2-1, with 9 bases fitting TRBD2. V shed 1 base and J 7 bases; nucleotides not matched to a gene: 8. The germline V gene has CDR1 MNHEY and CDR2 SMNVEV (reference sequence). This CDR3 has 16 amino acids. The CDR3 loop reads CASSLWLAGRGNEQFF. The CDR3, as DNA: TGTGCCAGCAGTTTATGGCTAGCGGGAAGGGGAAATGAGCAGTTCTTC.

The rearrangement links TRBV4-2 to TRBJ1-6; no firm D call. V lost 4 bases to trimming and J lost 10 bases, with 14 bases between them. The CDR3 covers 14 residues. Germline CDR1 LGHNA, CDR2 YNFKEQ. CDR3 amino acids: CASSPNSEMSPLHF. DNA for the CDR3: TGTGCCAGCAGCCCCAATTCGGAGATGTCACCCCTCCACTTT.

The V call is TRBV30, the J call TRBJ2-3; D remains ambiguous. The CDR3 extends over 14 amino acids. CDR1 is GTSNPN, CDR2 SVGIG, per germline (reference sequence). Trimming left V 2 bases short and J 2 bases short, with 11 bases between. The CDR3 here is CAWSKSSFTDTQYF. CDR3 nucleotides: TGTGCCTGGAGTAAGTCGTCCTTCACAGATACGCAGTATTTT.

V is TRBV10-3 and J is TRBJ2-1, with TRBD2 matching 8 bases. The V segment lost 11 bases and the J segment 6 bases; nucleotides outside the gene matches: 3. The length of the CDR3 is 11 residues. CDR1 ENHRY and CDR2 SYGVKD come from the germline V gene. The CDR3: CASGGTNEQFF. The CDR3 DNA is TGTGCCTCGGGGGGGACCAATGAGCAGTTCTTC.

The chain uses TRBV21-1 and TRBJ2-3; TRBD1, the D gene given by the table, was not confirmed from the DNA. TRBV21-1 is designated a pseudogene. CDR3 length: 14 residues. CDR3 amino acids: CASSNRTPTDTQYF. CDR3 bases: TGTGCCAGCAGCAACCGGACACCCACAGATACGCAGTATTTT.

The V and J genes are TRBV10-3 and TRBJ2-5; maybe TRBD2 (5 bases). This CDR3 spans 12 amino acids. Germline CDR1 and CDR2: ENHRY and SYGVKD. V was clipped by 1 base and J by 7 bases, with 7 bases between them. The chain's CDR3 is CAISELARTQYF. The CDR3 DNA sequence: TGTGCCATCAGTGAGTTAGCGCGGACCCAGTACTTC.

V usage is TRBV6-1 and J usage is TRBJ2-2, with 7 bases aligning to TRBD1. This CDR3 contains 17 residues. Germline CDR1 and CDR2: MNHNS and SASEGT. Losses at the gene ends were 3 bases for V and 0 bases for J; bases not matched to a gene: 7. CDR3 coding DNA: TGTGCCAGCAGTGAGTCACCAGGGGGTCCGAACACCGGGGAGCTGTTTTTT. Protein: CASSESPGGPNTGELFF.

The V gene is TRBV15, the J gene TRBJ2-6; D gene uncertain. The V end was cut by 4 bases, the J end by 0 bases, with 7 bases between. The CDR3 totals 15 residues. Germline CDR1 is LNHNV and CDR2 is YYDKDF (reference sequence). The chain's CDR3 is CATSIGTSGANVLTF. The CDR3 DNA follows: TGTGCCACCAGCATAGGTACCTCTGGGGCCAACGTCCTGACTTTC.

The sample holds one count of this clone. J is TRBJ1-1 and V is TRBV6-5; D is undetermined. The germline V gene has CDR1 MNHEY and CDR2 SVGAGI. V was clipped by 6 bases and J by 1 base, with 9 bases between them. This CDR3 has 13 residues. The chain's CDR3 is CASRAGRNTEAFF. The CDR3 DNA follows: TGTGCCAGCAGGGCGGGCAGGAACACTGAAGCTTTCTTT.

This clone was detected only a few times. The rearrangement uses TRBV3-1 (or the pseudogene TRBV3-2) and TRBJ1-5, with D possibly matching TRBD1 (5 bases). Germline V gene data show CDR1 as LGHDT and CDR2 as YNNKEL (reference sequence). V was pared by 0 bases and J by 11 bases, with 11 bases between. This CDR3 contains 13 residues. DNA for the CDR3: TGTGCCAGCAGCCAAGAGCAGGGACGGACCCAGCATTTT. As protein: CASSQEQGRTQHF.

The CDR3 DNA sequence: TGTGCCAGCTCGGCTCCGGGGTCCTACATGGATGAGCAGTTCTTC. This gives the protein CASSAPGSYMDEQFF. The chain couples TRBV19 to TRBJ2-1, with D perhaps TRBD2 (5 bases). The germline CDR1 and CDR2 sequences are LNHDA and SQIVND (reference sequence). Trimming left V 9 bases short and J 8 bases short, with 23 bases between. The CDR3 has 15 amino acids.